In this sample, the clone carrying this TCR beta chain turned up a few times. Its antigen is not known. The sample originates from a study of regulatory T cells in long-lasting Graves disease. Overall study results and limits: Patients with persistent disease shared roughly 3,000 public clonotypes, outpacing the approximately 950 shared by new patients.

The CDR3 runs to 14 residues. V was pared by 6 bases and J by 0 bases, with 12 bases between. The germline V gene has CDR1 MNHNS and CDR2 SASEGT. This sample's time point: persistent/refractory GD, antithyroid drugs over 5 years with positive TRAb. Researchers made the TCR library from RNA that was extracted from PBMCs. Arm-PCR with iRepertoire HTBI primers amplified the CDR3 regions for these TCR beta libraries. TCRdb called the multiplex PCR reads again in MiXCR, with one record for every CDR3 protein. The sample carries 450,000 or so distinct CDR3 sequences, under 25% recorded once. The sample was peripheral blood mononuclear cells (PBMCs), taken when the disease was refractory, from a patient treated with antithyroid drugs. This clonotype was sampled from a female donor with Graves disease. The gene calls are TRBV6-1 and TRBJ2-7, with D unclear. CDR3 loop: CASSLDGPSYEQYF. The CDR3 nucleotides are TGTGCCAGCAGCTTGGACGGACCCTCCTACGAGCAGTACTTC.